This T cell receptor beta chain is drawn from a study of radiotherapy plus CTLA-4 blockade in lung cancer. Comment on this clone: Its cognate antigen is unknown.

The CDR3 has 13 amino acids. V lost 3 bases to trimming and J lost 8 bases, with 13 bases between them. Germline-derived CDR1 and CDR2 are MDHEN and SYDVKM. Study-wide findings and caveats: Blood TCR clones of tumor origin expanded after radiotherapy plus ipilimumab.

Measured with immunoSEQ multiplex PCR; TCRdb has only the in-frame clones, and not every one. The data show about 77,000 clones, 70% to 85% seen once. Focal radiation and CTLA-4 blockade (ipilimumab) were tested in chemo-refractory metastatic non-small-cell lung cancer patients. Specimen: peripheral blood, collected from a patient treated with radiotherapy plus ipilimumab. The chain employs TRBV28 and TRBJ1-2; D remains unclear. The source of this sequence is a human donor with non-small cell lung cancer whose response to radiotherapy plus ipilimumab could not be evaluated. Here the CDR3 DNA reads TGTGCCAGCAGTTTCCGCGACTCGGGGGGCTACACCTTC. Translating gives CASSFRDSGGYTF.